This passage covers 5 T cell receptor beta chains from one sample sequenced in a study of blood T cell repertoires in COVID-19. Using immunoSEQ multiplex PCR, the repertoire was profiled, and TCRdb retains in-frame clones only, with some absent. The sample gives 120,000 to 150,000 clones, 70% to 85% of which show up once; around 7.2% is in the top ten. The source material was peripheral blood. The source of these receptors is a woman in her forties or fifties in a cohort sampled during active or convalescent COVID-19.

This clone was seen once. V is TRBV24-1 and J is TRBJ2-2; TRBD1 matches at 8 bases. J lost 6 bases, V lost 4 bases, and 12 bases had no gene match. The CDR3 contains 17 residues. Germline CDR1 and CDR2: KGHDR and SFDVKD. The CDR3 loop reads CATSDSVGTGMAGELFF. For the CDR3, the DNA is TGTGCCACCAGTGACTCCGTCGGGACAGGTATGGCCGGGGAGCTGTTTTTT.

The chain uses TRBV11-2 and TRBJ2-7; 10 bases agree with TRBD2. The germline V gene encodes CDR1 SGHAT and CDR2 FQNNGV. CDR3 length equals 16 residues. V dropped 4 bases and J dropped 1; count of bases not matched to a gene: 7. This chain's CDR3 is CASSSDPSGGSYEQYF. CDR3 sequence (DNA): TGTGCCAGCAGCTCCGACCCTAGCGGGGGTTCCTACGAGCAGTACTTC.

The rearrangement joins TRBV2 to TRBJ2-5; TRBD2 might be the D (5 bases). In germline, CDR1 is SNHLY, CDR2 FYNNEI. This CDR3 spans 14 amino acids. Trimming stripped 0 bases from V and 3 bases from J, with 8 bases between. DNA of the CDR3: TGTGCCAGCAGTGAAGCTCTAGCAGAAGAGACCCAGTACTTC. Translated: CASSEALAEETQYF.

The chain recombines TRBV12-1 with TRBJ1-4; TRBD1, as called in the table, went unchecked against the DNA. TRBV12-1 is annotated as a pseudogene. The CDR3 totals 14 residues. CDR3 nucleotide sequence: TGTGCCAGCAGGGGAACAGGGAGTAATGAAAAACTGTTTTTT. This codes for CASRGTGSNEKLFF.

This clone appeared many times. This rearrangement joins TRBV7-7 to TRBJ2-1; 10 bases are a match to TRBD2. Germline CDR1 is SSHAT and CDR2 is FNYEAQ (reference sequence). This CDR3 comprises 17 residues. Trimming at V came to 1 base and at J to 9 bases, leaving 12 bases not matched to a gene. CDR3 in amino acids: CASSLGERGGKPGEQFF. The CDR3 nucleotides read TGTGCCAGCAGCTTAGGGGAGCGGGGGGGAAAACCCGGTGAGCAGTTCTTC.